The 14 T cell receptor beta chains below all came from one sample that was sequenced in a study of spatial heterogeneity in lung cancer. Study-wide results and limits: Counts of expanded alpha and beta TCRs within tumors tracked the tumor nonsynonymous mutation count.

TCRdb ran MiXCR on the 5' RACE reads and lists one entry per CDR3 protein. Of approximately 5,100 distinct CDR3 sequences listed, roughly 6.4% are singletons. Their antigens are not known. Time point in this sample: sample taken at primary tumor resection. This specimen consisted of lung tumor tissue, obtained at surgery. Receptor source: a male donor with early-stage non-small cell lung cancer.

Judged by abundance, this clonotype is large (0.1 to 1%). The V gene is TRBV5-1, the J gene TRBJ2-5, with D tentatively TRBD1 or TRBD2 (5 bases each). The germline V and J ends were trimmed by 1 base and 4 bases, with 14 bases remaining between them. The CDR3 is 15 amino acids. Germline V CDR1 and CDR2: SGHRS, YFSETQ. The CDR3 nucleotides are TGCGCCAGCAGCTTGACACAGGTCGGGGTAGAGACCCAGTACTTC. Amino acid sequence: CASSLTQVGVETQYF.

Many counts were recorded for this clonotype. This chain joins TRBV28 and TRBJ2-1, with D possibly called TRBD1 or TRBD2 (5 bases each). V shed 4 bases and J shed 0 bases, with 13 bases lying between them. The CDR3 is 16 residues long. Germline V gene data show CDR1 as MDHEN and CDR2 as SYDVKM. CDR3 loop: CASSYRDRLSYNEQFF. The CDR3 DNA reads TGTGCCAGCAGTTACCGGGACCGACTCTCCTACAATGAGCAGTTCTTC.

This clonotype has a count of ten or more. The V and J genes are TRBV5-6 and TRBJ1-2, with 11 positions matching TRBD1. V was pared by 1 base and J by 4 bases, with 6 bases of the junction left unmatched. Germline lookup yields CDR1 SGHDT and CDR2 YYEEEE. The CDR3 consists of 16 residues. The CDR3 coding sequence is TGTGCCAGCAGCTTGTTCGGGACAGGGGGAATCTATGGCTACACCTTC. Amino acid sequence: CASSLFGTGGIYGYTF.

This clonotype was seen many times. The CDR3 bases are TGTGCCAGCAGCAGACAGGGGGCGACTGGAAACACCATATATTTT. Translated: CASSRQGATGNTIYF. V usage is TRBV9 and J usage is TRBJ1-3; TRBD1 matches 10 bases. Losses at the gene ends were 4 bases for V and 2 bases for J; bases not matched to a gene: 3. The length of the CDR3 is 15 residues. Germline assignment: CDR1 SGDLS and CDR2 YYNGEE.

This clonotype is termed medium-sized. This chain joins TRBV7-8 and TRBJ1-1; D might be TRBD1 (5 bases). The germline V and J ends were trimmed by 8 bases and 4 bases, with 14 bases remaining between them. The CDR3 totals 13 residues. Germline CDR1 reads SGHVS; CDR2 reads FQNEAQ. This chain's CDR3 is CASGGVSGTEAFF. CDR3 sequence (DNA): TGTGCCAGCGGGGGGGTGAGCGGCACTGAAGCTTTCTTT.

V usage is TRBV7-9 and J usage is TRBJ2-7; 8 bases are shared with TRBD1. CDR3 length equals 14 residues. J gave up 3 bases and V 4 bases, and 5 bases lay outside the gene matches. Germline CDR1 and CDR2: SEHNR and FQNEAQ (reference sequence). CDR3 nucleotide sequence: TGTGCCAGCAGCTCAAGTGGGACAGGCTACGAGCAGTACTTC. As protein: CASSSSGTGYEQYF. Filled out from reference TRBV7-9 and TRBJ2-7, the complete variable domain reads DTGVSQNPRHKITKRGQNVTFRCDPISEHNRLYWYRQTLGQGPEFLTYFQNEAQLEKSRLLSDRFSAERPKGSFSTLEIQRTEQGDSAMYLCASSSSGTGYEQYFGPGTRLTVT.

In this sample, this clonotype turned up once. A junction boundary mismatches the germline segment, possibly from a read error. The J gene is TRBJ1-2, the V gene TRBV29-1; D is unresolved. This CDR3 is built from 13 residues. CDR1 is SQVTM, CDR2 ANQGSEA, per germline. DNA for the CDR3: TGCAGCGTTGAAGATAAGAGGGTGGACTCCCTTCTCTTC. This gives the protein CSVEDKRVDSLLF.

The rearrangement uses TRBV7-2 and TRBJ2-3; TRBD2 is a possible D gene (5 bases). V shed 1 base and J shed 0 bases, with 11 bases lying between them. Germline V CDR1 and CDR2: SGHTA, FQGNSA. The CDR3 consists of 16 residues. Here the CDR3 reads CASSLVSGISTDTQYF. In DNA, the CDR3 is TGTGCCAGCAGCTTAGTAAGCGGAATTAGCACAGATACGCAGTATTTT.

This clonotype was seen repeatedly, ten times or more. The J gene is TRBJ2-1, the V gene TRBV5-4; 9 bases fit TRBD2. CDR3 size: 14 residues. Looked up from germline, CDR1 is SGHNT and CDR2 is YYREEE (reference sequence). The ends lost 4 bases at V and 5 bases at J; junction bases unmatched: 4. Here the CDR3 reads CASSARLADNEQFF. The CDR3 region has the DNA TGTGCCAGCAGCGCTCGACTAGCGGACAATGAGCAGTTCTTC.

This clonotype was observed a single time. This chain links TRBV6-2 or TRBV6-3 with TRBJ2-7, with a weak D call TRBD2 (5 bases). CDR3 length equals 15 residues. CDR1 and CDR2 (germline): MNHEY, SVGEGT. Trimming took off 2 bases at V and 2 bases at J, with 13 bases between the two ends. CDR3 coding DNA: TGTGCCAGCAGTTACCAAGCAGGAGGCCCCTACGAGCAGTACTTC. Its translation is CASSYQAGGPYEQYF.

This clonotype counts as medium-sized. The CDR3: CASSFLERGVVEQFF. CDR3 nucleotide sequence: TGTGCCAGCAGCTTTTTGGAGCGGGGGGTGGTTGAGCAGTTCTTC. The chain has TRBV7-9 and TRBJ2-1; 9 bases agree with TRBD2. CDR3 length equals 15 residues. The V gene end was trimmed by 3 bases and the J gene end by 9 bases; junction bases not matched to a gene: 9. Germline CDR1 SEHNR, CDR2 FQNEAQ (reference sequence).

This clonotype was observed at least ten times. The genes are TRBV27 and TRBJ2-7, with 12 positions matching TRBD2. The CDR3 sequence is 15 residues long. CDR1 is MNHEY and CDR2 is SMNVEV in the germline V gene (reference sequence). The junction had 5 bases not matched to a gene; V was cut back by 6 bases and J by 2 bases. The CDR3 DNA reads as TGTGCCAGCAGACTAGCGGGGGGCCGGACCTACGAGCAGTACTTC. Its protein product is CASRLAGGRTYEQYF.

This clonotype was counted many times. This chain connects TRBV5-5 to TRBJ2-3; TRBD2 matches at 8 bases. The CDR3 extends over 15 amino acids. V shed 0 bases and J 3 bases; nucleotides not matched to a gene: 3. Per the germline V gene, CDR1 is SGHKS and CDR2 is YYEKEE (reference sequence). The CDR3, as DNA: TGTGCCAGCAGCTTGGACGGGACTAGGACAGATACGCAGTATTTT. Translated: CASSLDGTRTDTQYF.

This clonotype is categorized as medium-sized (0.01 to 0.1%). J is TRBJ2-7 and V is TRBV12-3 or TRBV12-4, with 7 bases aligning to TRBD1. Trimming cost V 4 bases and J 2 bases; bases outside gene matches: 8. This CDR3 region has 15 residues. The CDR3 DNA reads TGTGCCAGCAGTTCACGACAGGGTGGTGCCTACGAGCAGTACTTC. Translation: CASSSRQGGAYEQYF.